Given below is one T cell receptor (beta chain) in context. This clone was counted between two and nine times. Its antigen specificity is not known. Nothing much larger sits one base from this clone, and base qualities are not available. One collaborating source in Seattle enrolled patients during active infection and followed them longitudinally through the course of disease. Whole blood was collected in K2EDTA tubes by collaborating institutions according to the institutions' own protocols. Collaborator samples were shipped for TCRbeta analysis as frozen whole blood, isolated PBMCs, or DNA extracted from either sample type. This specimen comes from a study of blood T cell repertoires in COVID-19 (dated by TCRdb to about 2020). Regarding the complete study: The collaborator samples originated in the United States, Italy and Spain and spanned the acute and convalescent phases of COVID-19. The prospective study material was composed of cDNA or gDNA derived from T cells, B-cell-depleted T cells, or PBMCs. The dataset comprised deeply sampled blood TCRbeta repertoires from subjects exposed to, actively infected with, or recovered from COVID-19. A freely available public database, intended as a resource for researchers studying the immune response to SARS-CoV-2, is where the repertoires were released. The samples were drawn from two sources: the first 160 participants of the ongoing ImmuneRACE study, and about 1,300 subjects contributed by 6 global collaborators. The sample metadata nearly always contained a de-identified subject ID, COVID-19 status, age in years and sex. Where available, HLA class I and class II types were obtained from metadata supplied by the sample provider rather than from assay-based typing.

General findings and caveats noted by the study authors: Clinical and demographic metadata were provided uncurated, with the amount varying by source and participant.

TCRbeta CDR3 regions were amplified from genomic DNA using the immunoSEQ Assay, a bias-controlled multiplex PCR. Regarding the original processing steps: The number of nucleated cells in each sample was estimated by amplification of reference gene primers within the assay. Sequence reads were collapsed and filtered to measure the absolute abundance of every unique TCRbeta CDR3 rearrangement. For each sample, productive Simpson clonality was calculated by taking the square root of Simpson's diversity index across productive rearrangements. Sourced from immuneACCESS, this table was stored by TCRdb with only in-frame sequences that have V and J called. A share of the clones is absent; for the studies checked, an unresolved V gene accounts for under half, and the remainder has no known explanation. V and J calls and clone size are those listed in that table; D and trimming were worked out from the DNA. The sample table shows 85,000 to 120,000 clones, and about 82% are seen once. The top ten hold more than 5.5% of the sample.

The TCR sequence derives from a man at least 80 years old with COVID-19, enrolled during active disease. The sequencing input was peripheral blood.

CDR3 protein: CASSVGSGSSYEQYF. The nucleotide sequence reads as follows: TGTGCCAGCAGTGTCGGTAGCGGTAGCTCCTACGAGCAGTACTTC. The sequence links TRBV2 to TRBJ2-7; TRBD2 is a possible D gene, resting on 6 matching bases. The CDR3 runs 15 residues from the cysteine to the phenylalanine. The entry retains the CDR3 DNA only, 45 bases that are in frame from base 1. Based on the germline V gene, the CDR1 and CDR2 sequences are SNHLY and FYNNEI. Trimming removed 4 bases from V and 0 bases from J, leaving 13 bases between the germline ends.